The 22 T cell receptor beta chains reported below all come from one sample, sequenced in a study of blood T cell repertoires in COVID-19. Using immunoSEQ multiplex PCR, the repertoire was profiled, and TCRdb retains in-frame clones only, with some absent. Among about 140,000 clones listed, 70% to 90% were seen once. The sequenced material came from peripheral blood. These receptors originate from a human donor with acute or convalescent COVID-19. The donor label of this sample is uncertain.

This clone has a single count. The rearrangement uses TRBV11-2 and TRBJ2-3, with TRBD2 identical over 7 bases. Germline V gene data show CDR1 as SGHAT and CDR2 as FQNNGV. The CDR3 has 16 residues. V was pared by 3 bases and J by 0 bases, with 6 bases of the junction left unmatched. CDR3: CASSFSLAESTDTQYF. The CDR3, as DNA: TGTGCCAGCAGCTTTTCCCTAGCGGAGAGCACAGATACGCAGTATTTT.

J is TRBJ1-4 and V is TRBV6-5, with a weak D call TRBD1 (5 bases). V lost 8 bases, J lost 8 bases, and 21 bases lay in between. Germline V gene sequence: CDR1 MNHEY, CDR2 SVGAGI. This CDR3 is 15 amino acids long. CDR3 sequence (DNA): TGTGCCAGCTTGCGGGACCCCTCAAGGAACGAAAAACTGTTTTTT. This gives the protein CASLRDPSRNEKLFF.

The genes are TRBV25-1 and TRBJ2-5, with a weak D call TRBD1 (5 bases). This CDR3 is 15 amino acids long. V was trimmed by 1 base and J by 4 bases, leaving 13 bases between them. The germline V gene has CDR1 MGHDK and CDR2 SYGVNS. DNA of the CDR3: TGTGCCAGCAGTGAATCAAGCAGGGCGGCAGAGACCCAGTACTTC. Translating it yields CASSESSRAAETQYF. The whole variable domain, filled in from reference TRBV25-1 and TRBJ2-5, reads EADIYQTPRYLVIGTGKKITLECSQTMGHDKMYWYQQDPGMELHLIHYSYGVNSTEKGDLSSESTVSRIRTEHFPLTLESARPSHTSQYLCASSESSRAAETQYFGPGTRLLVL.

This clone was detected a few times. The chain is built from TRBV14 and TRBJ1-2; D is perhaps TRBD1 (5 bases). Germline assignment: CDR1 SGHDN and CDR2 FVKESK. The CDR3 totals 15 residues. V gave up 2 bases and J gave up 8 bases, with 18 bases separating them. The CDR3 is CASSQPSRQGGGYTF. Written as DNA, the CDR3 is TGTGCCAGCAGCCAACCCAGCAGGCAGGGCGGAGGCTACACCTTC.

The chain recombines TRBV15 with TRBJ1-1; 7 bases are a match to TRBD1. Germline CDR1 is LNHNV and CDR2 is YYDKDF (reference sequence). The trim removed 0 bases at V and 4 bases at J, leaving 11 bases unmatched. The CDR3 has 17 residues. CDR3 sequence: CATSRDSGDRVGTEAFF. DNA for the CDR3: TGTGCCACCAGCAGAGATTCGGGCGACAGGGTTGGCACTGAAGCTTTCTTT.

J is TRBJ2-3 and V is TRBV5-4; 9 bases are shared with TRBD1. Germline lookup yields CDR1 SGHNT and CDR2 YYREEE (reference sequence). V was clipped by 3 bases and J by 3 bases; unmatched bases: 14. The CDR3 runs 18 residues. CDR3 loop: CASSSRPGTGLRTDTQYF. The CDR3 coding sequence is TGTGCCAGCAGCTCGAGACCCGGGACAGGGCTACGAACAGATACGCAGTATTTT.

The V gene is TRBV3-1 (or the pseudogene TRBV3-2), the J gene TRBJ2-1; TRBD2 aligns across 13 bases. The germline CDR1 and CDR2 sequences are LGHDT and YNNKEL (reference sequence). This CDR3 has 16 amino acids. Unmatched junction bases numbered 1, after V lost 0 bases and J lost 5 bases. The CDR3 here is CASSQEGLAGNNEQFF. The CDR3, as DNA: TGTGCCAGCAGCCAAGAGGGACTAGCGGGAAACAATGAGCAGTTCTTC.

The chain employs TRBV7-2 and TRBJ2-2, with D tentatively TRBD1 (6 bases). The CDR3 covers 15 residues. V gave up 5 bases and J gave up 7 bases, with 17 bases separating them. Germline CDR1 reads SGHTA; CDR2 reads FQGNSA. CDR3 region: CASSQLQQGLGELFF. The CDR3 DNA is TGTGCCAGCAGCCAACTCCAACAGGGCCTCGGGGAGCTGTTTTTT.

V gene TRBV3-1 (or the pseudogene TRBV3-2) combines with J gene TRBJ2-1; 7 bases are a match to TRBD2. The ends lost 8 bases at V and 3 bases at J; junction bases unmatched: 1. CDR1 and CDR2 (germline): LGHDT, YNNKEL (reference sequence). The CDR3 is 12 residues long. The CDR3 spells CASRDYYNEQFF. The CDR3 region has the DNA TGTGCCAGCCGGGACTACTACAATGAGCAGTTCTTC.

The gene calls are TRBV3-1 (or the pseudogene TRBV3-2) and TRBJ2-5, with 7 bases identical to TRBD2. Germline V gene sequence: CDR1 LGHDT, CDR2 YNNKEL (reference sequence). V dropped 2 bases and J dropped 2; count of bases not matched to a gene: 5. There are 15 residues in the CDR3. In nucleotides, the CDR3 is TGTGCCAGCAGCCAAATGGCGGGAGAACAAGAGACCCAGTACTTC. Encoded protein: CASSQMAGEQETQYF.

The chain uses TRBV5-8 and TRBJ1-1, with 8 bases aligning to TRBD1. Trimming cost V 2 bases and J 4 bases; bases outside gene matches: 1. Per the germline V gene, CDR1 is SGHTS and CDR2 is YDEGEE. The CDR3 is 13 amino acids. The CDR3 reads CASSFDRGTEAFF. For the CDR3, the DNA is TGTGCCAGCAGCTTCGACAGGGGCACTGAAGCTTTCTTT.

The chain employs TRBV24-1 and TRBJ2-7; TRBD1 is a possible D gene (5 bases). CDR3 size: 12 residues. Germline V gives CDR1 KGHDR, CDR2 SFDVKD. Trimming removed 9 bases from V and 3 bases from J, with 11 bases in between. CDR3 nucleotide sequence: TGTGCCACCGATGAAGGGGACTACGAGCAGTACGTC. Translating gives CATDEGDYEQYV.

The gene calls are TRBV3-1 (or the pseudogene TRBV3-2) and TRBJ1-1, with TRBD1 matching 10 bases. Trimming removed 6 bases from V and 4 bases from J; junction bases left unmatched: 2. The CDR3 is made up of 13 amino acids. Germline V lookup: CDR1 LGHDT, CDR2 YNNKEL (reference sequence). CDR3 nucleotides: TGTGCCAGCAGACGGACAGGGGGCACTGAAGCTTTCTTT. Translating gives CASRRTGGTEAFF.

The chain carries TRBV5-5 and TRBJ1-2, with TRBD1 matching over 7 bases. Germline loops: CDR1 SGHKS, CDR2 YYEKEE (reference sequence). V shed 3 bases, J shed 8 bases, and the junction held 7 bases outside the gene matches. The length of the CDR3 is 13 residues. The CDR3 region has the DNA TGTGCCAGCAGCTCGAGGGGGCAGGGCGGCTACACCTTC. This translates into CASSSRGQGGYTF.

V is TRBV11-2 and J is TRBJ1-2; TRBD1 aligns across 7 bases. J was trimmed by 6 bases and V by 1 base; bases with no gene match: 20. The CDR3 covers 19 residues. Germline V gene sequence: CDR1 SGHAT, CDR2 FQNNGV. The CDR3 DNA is TGTGCCAGCAGCTTAGGGCTTGGGACAGAGCAAGGATTAACACATGGCTACACCTTC. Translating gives CASSLGLGTEQGLTHGYTF.

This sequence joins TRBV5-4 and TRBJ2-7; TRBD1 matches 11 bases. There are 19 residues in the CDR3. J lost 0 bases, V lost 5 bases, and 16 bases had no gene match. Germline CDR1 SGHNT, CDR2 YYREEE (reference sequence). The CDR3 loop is CASRPDGTGGIESSYEQYF. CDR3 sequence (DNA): TGTGCCAGCAGACCCGATGGGACAGGGGGAATTGAGAGCTCCTACGAGCAGTACTTC.

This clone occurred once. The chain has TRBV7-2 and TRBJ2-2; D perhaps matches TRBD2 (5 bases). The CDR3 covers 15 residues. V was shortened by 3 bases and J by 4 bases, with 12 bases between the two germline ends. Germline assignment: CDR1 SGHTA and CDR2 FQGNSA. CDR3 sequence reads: CASSFHGSGTGELFF. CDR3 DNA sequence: TGTGCCAGCAGCTTTCATGGGAGCGGCACCGGGGAGCTGTTTTTT.

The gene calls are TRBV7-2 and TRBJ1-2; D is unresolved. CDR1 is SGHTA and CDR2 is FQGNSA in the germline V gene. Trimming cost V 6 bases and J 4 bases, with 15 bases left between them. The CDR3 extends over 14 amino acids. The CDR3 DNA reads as TGTGCCAGCAGAACACCGTCCAACCTCTATGGCTACACCTTC. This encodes CASRTPSNLYGYTF.

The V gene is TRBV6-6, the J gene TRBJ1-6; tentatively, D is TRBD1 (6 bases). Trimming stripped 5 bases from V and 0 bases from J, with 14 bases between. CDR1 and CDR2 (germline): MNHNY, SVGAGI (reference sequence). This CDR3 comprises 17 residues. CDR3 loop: CASSPTGWSSYNSPLHF. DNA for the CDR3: TGTGCCAGCAGTCCCACAGGGTGGAGCTCCTATAATTCACCCCTCCACTTT.

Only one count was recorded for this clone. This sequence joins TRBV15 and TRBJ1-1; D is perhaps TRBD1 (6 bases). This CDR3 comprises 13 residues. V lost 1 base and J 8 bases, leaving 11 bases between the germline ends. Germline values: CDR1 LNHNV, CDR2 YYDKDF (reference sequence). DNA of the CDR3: TGTGCCACCAGCAGAGTGTCAGGGGTGGAAGCTTTCTTT. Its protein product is CATSRVSGVEAFF.

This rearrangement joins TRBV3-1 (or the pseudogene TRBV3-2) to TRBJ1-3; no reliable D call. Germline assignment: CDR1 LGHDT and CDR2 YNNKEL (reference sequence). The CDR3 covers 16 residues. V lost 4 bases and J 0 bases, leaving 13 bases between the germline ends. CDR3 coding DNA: TGTGCCAGCAGCCTACTAGAGATTGACTCTGGAAACACCATATATTTT. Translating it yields CASSLLEIDSGNTIYF.

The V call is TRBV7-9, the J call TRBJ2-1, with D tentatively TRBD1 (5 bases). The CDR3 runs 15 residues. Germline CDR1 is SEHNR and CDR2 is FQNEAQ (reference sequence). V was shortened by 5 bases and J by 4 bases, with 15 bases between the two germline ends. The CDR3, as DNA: TGTGCCAGCAGCACCAGGGATCTTGGGTACAATGAGCAGTTCTTC. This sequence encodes CASSTRDLGYNEQFF.